This paragraph reports one T cell receptor beta chain. The antigen is not known. Both 60 Vbeta primers and 13 Jbeta primers went into the PCR. TCRdb keeps only in-frame clones here, not all; method: immunoSEQ multiplex PCR. This table has some 130,000 clones, 65% to 80% appearing once. Trimming left V 8 bases short and J 4 bases short, with 11 bases between. The CDR3 runs 12 residues. CDR1 is SEHNR and CDR2 is FQNEAQ in the germline V gene (reference sequence). The data originate from a study of cytomegalovirus exposure and HLA in healthy donors. General study points: Previously analyzed data showed that most TCR beta V segments were productive at a frequency of about 87% or about 30%. For TCR beta chains, V- and J-gene trimming was later linked to a missense DCLRE1C variant.

This TCR derives from a man aged 35 to 55 in good health and CMV-seropositive. The specimen sequenced was PBMCs. The rearrangement links TRBV7-9 to TRBJ2-5; possible D gene TRBD2, 6 bases. The CDR3: CASAGLRETQYF. The CDR3 nucleotides are TGTGCCAGCGCGGGACTCCGAGAGACCCAGTACTTC.